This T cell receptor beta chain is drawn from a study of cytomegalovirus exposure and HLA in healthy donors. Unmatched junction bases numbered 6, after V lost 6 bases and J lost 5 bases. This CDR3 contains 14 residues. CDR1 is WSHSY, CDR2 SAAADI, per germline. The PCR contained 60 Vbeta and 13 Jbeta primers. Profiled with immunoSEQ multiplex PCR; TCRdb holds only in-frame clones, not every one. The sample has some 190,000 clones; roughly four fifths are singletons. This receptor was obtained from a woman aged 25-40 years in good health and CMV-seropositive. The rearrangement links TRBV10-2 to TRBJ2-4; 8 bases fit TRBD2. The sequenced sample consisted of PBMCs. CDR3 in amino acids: CASREGLGENIQYF. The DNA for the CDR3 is TGCGCCAGCAGGGAGGGACTAGGTGAAAACATTCAGTACTTC.